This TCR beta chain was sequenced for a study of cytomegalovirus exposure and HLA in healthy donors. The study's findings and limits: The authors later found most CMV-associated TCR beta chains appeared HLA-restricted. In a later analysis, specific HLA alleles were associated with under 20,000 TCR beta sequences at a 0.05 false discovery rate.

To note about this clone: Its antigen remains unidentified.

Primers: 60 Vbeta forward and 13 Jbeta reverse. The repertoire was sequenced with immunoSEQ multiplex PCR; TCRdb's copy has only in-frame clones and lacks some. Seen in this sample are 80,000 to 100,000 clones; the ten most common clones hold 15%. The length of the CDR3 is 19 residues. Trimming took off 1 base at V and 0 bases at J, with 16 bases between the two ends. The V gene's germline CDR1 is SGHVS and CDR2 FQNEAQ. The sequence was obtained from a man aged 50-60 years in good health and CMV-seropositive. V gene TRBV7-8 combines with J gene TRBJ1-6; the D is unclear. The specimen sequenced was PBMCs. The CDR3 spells CASSLEHRSISSYNSPLHF. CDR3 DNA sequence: TGTGCCAGCAGCTTAGAACACAGATCAATTAGCTCCTATAATTCACCCCTCCACTTT.